This T cell receptor beta chain came from a study of cytomegalovirus exposure and HLA in healthy donors. A multiplex PCR was run with 60 Vbeta primers and 13 Jbeta primers. TCRdb's copy holds only in-frame clones and misses some; the assay was immunoSEQ multiplex PCR. The sample gives 150,000 to 180,000 clones, roughly 80% of which show up once; about 6.1% is in the top ten. This receptor was obtained from a woman in her fifties or sixties in good health and CMV-seropositive. Sequenced sample: PBMCs.

The CDR3 loop reads CASSKRSGVGTEAFF. CDR3 in DNA: TGTGCCAGCAGTAAACGATCAGGGGTGGGCACTGAAGCTTTCTTT. The chain carries TRBV2 and TRBJ1-1, with D possibly matching TRBD1 (6 bases). V lost 5 bases and J lost 4, with 17 bases in between. The CDR3 runs to 15 residues. In germline, CDR1 is SNHLY, CDR2 FYNNEI.